This TCR beta chain was identified during a study of vaccination and CD4 T cells after COVID-19. Whole-study context: From HCoV-229E, HCoV-OC43, HCoV-NL63 and SARS-CoV-2, overlapping spike peptides were used to stimulate the cells. Researchers treated control cultures with a CEFX pool, an HIV-1 Nef pool, or no peptide.

As regards this clonotype: Its antigen is unknown.

The Oncomine TCR Beta short-read assay was applied to DNA of cultured CD4+ T cells. TCRdb re-analysed the PCR reads in MiXCR, keeping a single row per CDR3 protein. This table holds over 8,000 distinct CDR3 sequences, 55% to 75% found once. Described treatment: approximately nine-day PBMC culture with coronavirus spike peptide pools or control peptides (ViraFEST assay). This CDR3 has 14 amino acids. V dropped 6 bases and J dropped 9 bases, with 20 bases sitting between them. The germline gives CDR1 SNHLY, CDR2 FYNNEI. The sample taken for sequencing was CD4+ T cells from blood, cultured in vitro. The chain employs TRBV2 and TRBJ1-2; weak D call: TRBD1 (6 bases). The receptor was derived from a human donor who had recovered from COVID-19. The CDR3 nucleotides read TGTGCCAGCAGGCTCGGGACGGGGGGCGATAGCTACACCTTC. This translates into CASRLGTGGDSYTF. The whole variable domain, filled in from reference TRBV2 and TRBJ1-2, reads EPEVTQTPSHQVTQMGQEVILRCVPISNHLYFYWYRQILGQKVEFLVSFYNNEISEKSEIFDDQFSVERPDGSNFTLKIRSTKLEDSAMYFCASRLGTGGDSYTFGSGTRLTVV.